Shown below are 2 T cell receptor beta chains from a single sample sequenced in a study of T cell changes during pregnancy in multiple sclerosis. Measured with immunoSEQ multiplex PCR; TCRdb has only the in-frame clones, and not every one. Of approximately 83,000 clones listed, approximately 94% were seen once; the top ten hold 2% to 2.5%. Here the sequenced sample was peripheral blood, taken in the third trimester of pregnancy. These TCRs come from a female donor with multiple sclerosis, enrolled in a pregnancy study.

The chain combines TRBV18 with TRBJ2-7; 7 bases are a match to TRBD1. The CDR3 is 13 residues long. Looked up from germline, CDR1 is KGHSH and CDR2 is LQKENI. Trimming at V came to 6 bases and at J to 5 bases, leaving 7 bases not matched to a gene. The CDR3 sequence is CASSERQGDEQYF. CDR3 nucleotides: TGTGCCAGCTCGGAGCGACAGGGTGACGAGCAGTACTTC.

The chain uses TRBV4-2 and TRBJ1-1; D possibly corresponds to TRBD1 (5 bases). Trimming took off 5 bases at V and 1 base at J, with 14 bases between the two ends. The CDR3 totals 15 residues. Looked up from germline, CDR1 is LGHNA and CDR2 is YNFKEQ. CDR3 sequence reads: CASSSEQASNTEAFF. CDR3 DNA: TGTGCCAGCAGCTCTGAACAGGCCTCGAACACTGAAGCTTTCTTT.